Below are 5 T cell receptor beta chains sequenced from a single sample in a study of cytomegalovirus exposure and HLA in healthy donors. Profiling relied on immunoSEQ multiplex PCR, and the TCRdb table lists in-frame clones only, not all of them. The table includes 150,000 to 200,000 clones, approximately 80% detected once. Specimen: PBMCs. The receptors were sampled from a man between 18 and 29 years old in good health and CMV-seropositive.

Only one count was recorded for this clone. The chain joins TRBV30 to TRBJ2-1, with 7 bases aligning to TRBD1. Per germline, CDR1 GTSNPN and CDR2 SVGIG (reference sequence). V was clipped by 5 bases and J by 9 bases; unmatched bases: 7. CDR3 length equals 12 residues. The CDR3 protein is CAWGPTGSEQFF. CDR3 nucleotide sequence: TGTGCCTGGGGTCCGACAGGGAGTGAGCAGTTCTTC.

This chain connects TRBV15 to TRBJ2-2, with D perhaps TRBD2 (6 bases). CDR3 length equals 14 residues. Germline-derived CDR1 and CDR2 are LNHNV and YYDKDF (reference sequence). Trimming removed 5 bases at V and 7 bases at J, with 14 bases between. CDR3 in DNA: TGTGCCACCAGCGGGAGGACGGGCGGCGGGGAGCTGTTTTTT. Protein sequence: CATSGRTGGGELFF.

This sequence joins TRBV5-6 and TRBJ1-1, with D perhaps matching TRBD1 (5 bases). CDR1 and CDR2 from the germline V gene are SGHDT and YYEEEE. V gave up 3 bases and J gave up 4 bases, with 13 bases separating them. The CDR3 is 14 residues long. CDR3 region: CASSWRGRGTEAFF. In DNA, the CDR3 is TGTGCCAGCAGCTGGCGGGGGAGGGGCACTGAAGCTTTCTTT. The variable domain in full, completed from reference TRBV5-6 and TRBJ1-1, reads DAGVTQSPTHLIKTRGQQVTLRCSPKSGHDTVSWYQQALGQGPQFIFQYYEEEERQRGNFPDRFSGHQFPNYSSELNVNALLLGDSALYLCASSWRGRGTEAFFGQGTRLTVV.

This chain uses TRBV29-1 with TRBJ1-2; D not resolved. Germline V gene data show CDR1 as SQVTM and CDR2 as ANQGSEA. The CDR3 totals 13 residues. Trimming took off 2 bases at V and 7 bases at J, with 14 bases between the two ends. Here the CDR3 DNA reads TGCAGCGTTGAAAACCGAGGTCGATTTGGCTACACCTTC. Translation gives CSVENRGRFGYTF.

This clone was recorded only once. The V and J genes are TRBV7-9 and TRBJ2-7, with TRBD2 as a possible D gene (5 bases). CDR3 length: 14 amino acids. The V end lost 5 bases, the J end lost 4 bases, and 15 bases lay between the germline ends. Germline V gene data show CDR1 as SEHNR and CDR2 as FQNEAQ (reference sequence). CDR3: CASSRGGQRYEQYF. The CDR3 DNA reads TGTGCCAGCAGCCGAGGCGGGCAAAGGTACGAGCAGTACTTC.